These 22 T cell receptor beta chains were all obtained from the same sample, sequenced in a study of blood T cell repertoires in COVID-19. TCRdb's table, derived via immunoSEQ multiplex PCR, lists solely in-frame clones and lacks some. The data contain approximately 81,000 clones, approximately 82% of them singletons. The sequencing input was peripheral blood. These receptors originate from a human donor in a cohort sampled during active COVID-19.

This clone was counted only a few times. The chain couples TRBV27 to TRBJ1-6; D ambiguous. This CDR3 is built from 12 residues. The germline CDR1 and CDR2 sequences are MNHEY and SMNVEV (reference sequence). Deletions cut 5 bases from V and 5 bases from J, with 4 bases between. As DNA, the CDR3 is TGTGCCAGCAGTCTCCATAATTCACCCCTCCACTTT. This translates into CASSLHNSPLHF.

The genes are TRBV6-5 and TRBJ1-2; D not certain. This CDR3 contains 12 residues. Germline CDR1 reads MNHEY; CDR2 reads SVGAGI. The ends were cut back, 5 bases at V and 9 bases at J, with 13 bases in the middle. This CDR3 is CASSNSGDSYTF. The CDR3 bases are TGTGCCAGCAGTAATTCAGGTGATAGCTACACCTTC.

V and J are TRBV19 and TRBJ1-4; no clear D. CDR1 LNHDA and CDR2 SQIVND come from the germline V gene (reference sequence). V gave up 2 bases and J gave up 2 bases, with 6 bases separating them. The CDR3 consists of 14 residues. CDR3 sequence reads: CASSISWTNEKLFF. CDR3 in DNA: TGTGCCAGTAGTATAAGCTGGACTAATGAAAAACTGTTTTTT.

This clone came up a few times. The CDR3 sequence: CASSSLSSGANVLTF. The CDR3 DNA sequence: TGTGCCAGCAGCTCTCTGAGCTCTGGGGCCAACGTCCTGACTTTC. This chain uses TRBV7-2 with TRBJ2-6; D is undetermined. CDR3 length: 15 residues. Germline-derived CDR1 and CDR2 are SGHTA and FQGNSA. Trimming left V 4 bases short and J 0 bases short, with 7 bases between.

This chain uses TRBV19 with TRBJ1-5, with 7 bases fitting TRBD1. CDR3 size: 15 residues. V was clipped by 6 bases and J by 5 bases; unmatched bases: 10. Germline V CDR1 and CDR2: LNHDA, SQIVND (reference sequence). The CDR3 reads CASRIQTGYDQPQHF. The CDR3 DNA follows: TGTGCCAGTAGGATACAGACAGGGTATGATCAGCCCCAGCATTTT.

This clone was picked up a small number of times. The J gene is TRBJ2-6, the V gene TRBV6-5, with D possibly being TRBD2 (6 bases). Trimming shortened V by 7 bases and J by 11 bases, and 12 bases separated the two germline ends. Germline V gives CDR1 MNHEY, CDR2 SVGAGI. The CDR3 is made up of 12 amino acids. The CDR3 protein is CASTSGAHVLTF. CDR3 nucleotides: TGTGCCAGCACCTCGGGAGCCCACGTCCTGACTTTC.

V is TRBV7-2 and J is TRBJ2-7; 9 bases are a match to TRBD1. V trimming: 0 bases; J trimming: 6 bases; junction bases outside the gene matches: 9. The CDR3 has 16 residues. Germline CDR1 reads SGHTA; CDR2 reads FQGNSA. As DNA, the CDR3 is TGTGCCAGCAGCTTAGCCGGCCCGGGACAGGGTAGCGAGCAGTACTTC. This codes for CASSLAGPGQGSEQYF.

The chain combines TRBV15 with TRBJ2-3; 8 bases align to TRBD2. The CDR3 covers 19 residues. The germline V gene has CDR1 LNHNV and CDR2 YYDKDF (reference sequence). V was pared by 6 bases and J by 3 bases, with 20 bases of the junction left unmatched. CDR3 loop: CATRRPPSGGVHRTDTQYF. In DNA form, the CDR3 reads TGTGCCACCAGGAGACCCCCCTCCGGGGGGGTACACCGGACAGATACGCAGTATTTT.

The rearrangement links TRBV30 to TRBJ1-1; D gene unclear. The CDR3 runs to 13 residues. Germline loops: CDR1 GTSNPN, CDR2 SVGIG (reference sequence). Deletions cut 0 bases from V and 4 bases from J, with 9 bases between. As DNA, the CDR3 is TGTGCCTGGAGTGTTGATCGGGGCACTGAAGCTTTCTTT. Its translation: CAWSVDRGTEAFF.

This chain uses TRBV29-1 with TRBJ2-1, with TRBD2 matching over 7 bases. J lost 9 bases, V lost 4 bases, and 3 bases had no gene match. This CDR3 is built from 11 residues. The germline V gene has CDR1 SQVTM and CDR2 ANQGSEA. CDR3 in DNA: TGCAGCGTTGCGGGGGGAGGTGAGCAGTTCTTC. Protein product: CSVAGGGEQFF.

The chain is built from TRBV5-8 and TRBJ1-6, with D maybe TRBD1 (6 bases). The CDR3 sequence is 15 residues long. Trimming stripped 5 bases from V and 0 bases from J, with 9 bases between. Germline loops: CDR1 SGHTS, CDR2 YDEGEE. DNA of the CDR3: TGTGCCAGCAGTACAGGGCGCTCCTATAATTCACCCCTCCACTTT. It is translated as CASSTGRSYNSPLHF. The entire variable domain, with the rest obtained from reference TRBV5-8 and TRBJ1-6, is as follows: EAGVTQSPTHLIKTRGQQATLRCSPISGHTSVYWYQQALGLGLQFLLWYDEGEERNRGNFPPRFSGRQFPNYSSELNVNALELEDSALYLCASSTGRSYNSPLHFGNGTRLTVT.

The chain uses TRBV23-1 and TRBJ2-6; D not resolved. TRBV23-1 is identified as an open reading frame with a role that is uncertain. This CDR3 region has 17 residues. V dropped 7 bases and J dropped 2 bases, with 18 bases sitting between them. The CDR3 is CASIASAAWAGANVLTF. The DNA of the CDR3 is TGCGCCAGCATCGCCTCGGCAGCGTGGGCTGGGGCCAACGTCCTGACTTTC.

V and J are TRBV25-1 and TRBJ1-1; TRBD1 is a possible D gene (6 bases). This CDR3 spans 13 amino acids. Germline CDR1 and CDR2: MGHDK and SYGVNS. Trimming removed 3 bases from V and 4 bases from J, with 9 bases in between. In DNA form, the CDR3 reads TGTGCCAGCAGTGACGACAGGTCCACTGAAGCTTTCTTT. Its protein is CASSDDRSTEAFF.

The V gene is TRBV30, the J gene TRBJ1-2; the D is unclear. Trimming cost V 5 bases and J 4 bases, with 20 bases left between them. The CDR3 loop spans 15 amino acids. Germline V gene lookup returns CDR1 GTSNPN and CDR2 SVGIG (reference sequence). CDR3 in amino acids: CAWVNSLGRSYGYTF. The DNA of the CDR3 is TGTGCCTGGGTTAACTCCCTTGGCAGGTCCTATGGCTACACCTTC. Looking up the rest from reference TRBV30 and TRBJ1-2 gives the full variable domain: SQTIHQWPATLVQPVGSPLSLECTVEGTSNPNLYWYRQAAGRGLQLLFYSVGIGQISSEVPQNLSASRPQDRQFILSSKKLLLSDSGFYLCAWVNSLGRSYGYTFGSGTRLTVV.

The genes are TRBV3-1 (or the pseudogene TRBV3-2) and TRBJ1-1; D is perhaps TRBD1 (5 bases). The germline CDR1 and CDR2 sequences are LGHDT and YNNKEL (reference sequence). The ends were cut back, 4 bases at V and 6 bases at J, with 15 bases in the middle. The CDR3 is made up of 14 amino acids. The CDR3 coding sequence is TGTGCCAGCAGCCCCGCGGGGGGGAGACCTGAAGCTTTCTTT. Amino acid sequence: CASSPAGGRPEAFF.

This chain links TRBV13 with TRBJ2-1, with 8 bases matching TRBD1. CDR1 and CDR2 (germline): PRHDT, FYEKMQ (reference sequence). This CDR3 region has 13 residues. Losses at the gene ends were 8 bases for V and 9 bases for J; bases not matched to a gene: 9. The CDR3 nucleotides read TGTGCCAGCGGCCAGGGGGCTACGAGTGAGCAGTTCTTC. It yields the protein CASGQGATSEQFF.

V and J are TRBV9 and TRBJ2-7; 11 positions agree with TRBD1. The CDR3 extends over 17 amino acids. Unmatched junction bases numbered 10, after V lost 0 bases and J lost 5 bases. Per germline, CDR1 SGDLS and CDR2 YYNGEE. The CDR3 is CASSVGGTGGQRHEQYF. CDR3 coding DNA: TGTGCCAGCAGCGTAGGAGGGACAGGGGGGCAACGGCACGAGCAGTACTTC.

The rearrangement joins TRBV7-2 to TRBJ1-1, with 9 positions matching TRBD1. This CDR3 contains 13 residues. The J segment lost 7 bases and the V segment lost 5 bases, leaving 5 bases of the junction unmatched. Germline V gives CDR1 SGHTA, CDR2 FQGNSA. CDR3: CASSPGTGFEAFF. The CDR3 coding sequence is TGTGCCAGCAGCCCCGGGACAGGGTTTGAAGCTTTCTTT.

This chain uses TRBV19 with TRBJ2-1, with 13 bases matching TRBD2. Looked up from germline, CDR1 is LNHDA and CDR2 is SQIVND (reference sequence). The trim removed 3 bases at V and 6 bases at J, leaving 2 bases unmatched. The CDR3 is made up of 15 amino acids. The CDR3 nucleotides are TGTGCCAGTAGTATTACTAGCGGGGGGGCCAATGAGCAGTTCTTC. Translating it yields CASSITSGGANEQFF.

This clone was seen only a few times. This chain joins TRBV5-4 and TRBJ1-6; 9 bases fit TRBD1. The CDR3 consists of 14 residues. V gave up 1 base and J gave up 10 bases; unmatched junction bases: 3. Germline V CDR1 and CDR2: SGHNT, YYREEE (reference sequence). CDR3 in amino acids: CASSLRGTGSPLHF. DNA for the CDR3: TGTGCCAGCAGCTTGAGGGGGACAGGGTCACCCCTCCACTTT.

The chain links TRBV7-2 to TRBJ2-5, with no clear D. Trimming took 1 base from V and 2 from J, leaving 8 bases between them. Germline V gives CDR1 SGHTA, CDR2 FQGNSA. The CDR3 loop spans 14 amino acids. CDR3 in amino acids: CASSLGGTQETQYF. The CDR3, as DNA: TGTGCCAGCAGCTTAGGTGGCACACAAGAGACCCAGTACTTC.

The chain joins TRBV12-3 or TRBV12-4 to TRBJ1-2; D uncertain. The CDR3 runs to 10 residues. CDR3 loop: CASGYYGYTF. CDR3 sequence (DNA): TGTGCGTCGGGTTACTATGGCTACACCTTC.